Below, 17 T cell receptor beta chains from the same sample are listed, as sequenced in a study of type 1 regulatory T cells. Which antigens these TCRs recognize remains unknown. From the reads, TCRdb called clonotypes with MiXCR, one entry per CDR3 protein. Here the sample spans roughly 71,000 distinct CDR3 sequences, about three fifths being singletons. The specimen sequenced was cultured T cells, either the whole culture or a sorted T cell fraction (not recorded which). Subset: Tr1-enriched cell product generated in vitro against host alloantigens. These receptors all come from a human donor in good health.

This rearrangement joins TRBV5-1 to TRBJ2-7; D ambiguous. CDR1 is SGHRS, CDR2 YFSETQ, per germline. Trimming removed 2 bases from V and 0 bases from J, with 9 bases in between. The CDR3 is made up of 14 amino acids. The CDR3 nucleotides read TGCGCCAGCAGCTTAGACGGAAGCTCCTACGAGCAGTACTTC. Translating it yields CASSLDGSSYEQYF.

The chain carries TRBV12-3 or TRBV12-4 and TRBJ2-5; D is unresolved. The CDR3 contains 15 residues. Trimming pared 7 bases from V and 2 bases from J, leaving 17 bases between. The CDR3 sequence is CASNEVGKTQETQYF. DNA of the CDR3: TGTGCCAGCAACGAAGTAGGAAAAACTCAAGAGACCCAGTACTTC.

V is TRBV12-3 or TRBV12-4 and J is TRBJ1-4, with D maybe TRBD1 (5 bases). V lost 2 bases and J lost 6, with 16 bases in between. CDR3 length: 16 residues. The DNA for the CDR3 is TGTGCCAGCAGTTTAAAGCCTCCAAGACAGTATGAAAAACTGTTTTTT. As protein: CASSLKPPRQYEKLFF.

This clonotype was detected once. One end of the junction is discordant with germline, which a read error may explain. This rearrangement joins TRBV20-1 to TRBJ2-3; D is undetermined. Looked up from germline, CDR1 is DFQATT and CDR2 is SNEGSKA (reference sequence). The CDR3 runs to 13 residues. CDR3 loop: CSAGDATPDTQYF. The DNA of the CDR3 is TGCAGTGCTGGAGATGCCACCCCAGATACGCAGTATTTT.

The J gene is TRBJ1-1, the V gene TRBV12-3 or TRBV12-4, with D unresolved. This CDR3 contains 15 residues. V gave up 1 base and J gave up 2 bases, with 11 bases separating them. CDR3 sequence reads: CASSLDPEGNTEAFF. The CDR3 nucleotides are TGTGCCAGCAGTTTAGATCCGGAGGGTAACACTGAAGCTTTCTTT.

V gene TRBV7-9 combines with J gene TRBJ2-5; TRBD2 is a possible D gene (5 bases). CDR3 length: 15 amino acids. The germline gives CDR1 SEHNR, CDR2 FQNEAQ (reference sequence). The V gene lost 5 bases and the J gene lost 1 base, with 14 bases spanning the gap. The CDR3 nucleotides read TGTGCCAGCAGCATCTTATGGACTTCCCAAGAGACCCAGTACTTC. This gives the protein CASSILWTSQETQYF.

A remark on this clonotype: Possible read error: a much larger clone is one base away. The chain combines TRBV4-1 with TRBJ1-1; D is undetermined. With 0 bases removed from V and 13 bases from J, the gap between germline ends came to 12 bases. Germline V gives CDR1 MGHRA, CDR2 YSYEKL. The CDR3 is 12 amino acids. CDR3 loop: CASSQEVGPVFF. As DNA, the CDR3 is TGCGCCAGCAGCCAAGAGGTGGGCCCAGTTTTCTTT.

This sequence joins TRBV10-2 and TRBJ2-1; TRBD2 might be the D (6 bases). The CDR3 runs 12 residues. V lost 3 bases, J lost 10 bases, and 10 bases lay in between. Germline CDR1 WSHSY, CDR2 SAAADI. The CDR3 spells CASSEGGGEQFF. Written as DNA, the CDR3 is TGCGCCAGCAGTGAAGGAGGAGGGGAGCAGTTCTTC.

The chain is built from TRBV4-1 and TRBJ2-7; no reliable D call. Germline CDR1 is MGHRA and CDR2 is YSYEKL. There are 15 residues in the CDR3. Trimming pared 4 bases from V and 3 bases from J, leaving 16 bases between. The DNA for the CDR3 is TGCGCCAGCAGCCTTGTCGCCCTCGCGGTCTACGAGCAGTACTTC. Translating gives CASSLVALAVYEQYF.

The gene calls are TRBV20-1 and TRBJ2-6, with D maybe TRBD1 (6 bases). The CDR3 totals 18 residues. Trimming left V 0 bases short and J 0 bases short, with 15 bases between. Germline loops: CDR1 DFQATT, CDR2 SNEGSKA (reference sequence). In DNA form, the CDR3 reads TGCAGTGCTAGAGATCGCGGACAGTCCGTCTCTGGGGCCAACGTCCTGACTTTC. This encodes CSARDRGQSVSGANVLTF.

The V gene is TRBV7-2, the J gene TRBJ2-7, with D unresolved. Germline assignment: CDR1 SGHTA and CDR2 FQGNSA. Trimming took off 5 bases at V and 7 bases at J, with 15 bases between the two ends. CDR3 length: 13 amino acids. The CDR3 sequence: CASSPEGLGEQYF. CDR3 DNA: TGTGCCAGCAGCCCCGAAGGGCTGGGTGAGCAGTACTTC.

This clonotype was observed once. The chain combines TRBV9 with TRBJ2-1; the D gene is possibly TRBD2 (6 bases). Trimming left V 0 bases short and J 5 bases short, with 24 bases between. Germline CDR1 SGDLS, CDR2 YYNGEE. The CDR3 sequence is 19 residues long. The CDR3 spells CASSVGPSGLGHPHNEQFF. CDR3 DNA: TGTGCCAGCAGCGTAGGCCCCAGCGGGCTAGGGCACCCCCACAATGAGCAGTTCTTC.

The V gene is TRBV2, the J gene TRBJ1-5, with a tentative D call TRBD1 (5 bases). The CDR3 is made up of 14 amino acids. Germline V lookup: CDR1 SNHLY, CDR2 FYNNEI. Trimming removed 4 bases from V and 6 bases from J, with 13 bases in between. The chain's CDR3 is CASSVLGVTQPQHF. The CDR3 coding sequence is TGTGCCAGCAGTGTTCTGGGGGTTACTCAGCCCCAGCATTTT.

There are a few counts of this clonotype. V gene TRBV5-1 combines with J gene TRBJ2-2; 9 bases match TRBD2. This CDR3 contains 16 residues. Germline CDR1 and CDR2: SGHRS and YFSETQ. The J segment lost 3 bases and the V segment lost 2 bases, leaving 5 bases of the junction unmatched. CDR3 in amino acids: CASSLLSGSDTGELFF. Written as DNA, the CDR3 is TGCGCCAGCAGCTTACTTAGCGGGAGTGACACCGGGGAGCTGTTTTTT. Full variable domain (rest looked up from reference TRBV5-1 and TRBJ2-2): KAGVTQTPRYLIKTRGQQVTLSCSPISGHRSVSWYQQTPGQGLQFLFEYFSETQRNKGNFPGRFSGRQFSNSRSEMNVSTLELGDSALYLCASSLLSGSDTGELFFGEGSRLTVL.

The chain combines TRBV4-2 with TRBJ2-5; D unclear. This CDR3 is 14 amino acids long. The germline gives CDR1 LGHNA, CDR2 YNFKEQ. V was pared by 0 bases and J by 2 bases, with 7 bases between. The CDR3 spells CASSQEQFQETQYF. CDR3 nucleotide sequence: TGTGCCAGCAGCCAAGAACAGTTTCAAGAGACCCAGTACTTC.

V and J are TRBV12-3 or TRBV12-4 and TRBJ2-2, with D tentatively TRBD1 or TRBD2 (5 bases each). The CDR3 totals 15 residues. Trimming took off 5 bases at V and 4 bases at J, with 14 bases between the two ends. The CDR3 DNA reads as TGTGCCAGCAGTCCCACTAGGGGCGGCACCGGGGAGCTGTTTTTT. It specifies CASSPTRGGTGELFF.

This clonotype was seen more than once but under ten times. CDR3 nucleotide sequence: TGTGCCAGCAGCCGGAACACCGGGGAGCTGTTTTTT. This codes for CASSRNTGELFF. The gene calls are TRBV28 and TRBJ2-2; D ambiguous. Trimming left V 6 bases short and J 1 base short, with 3 bases between. The CDR3 contains 12 residues. The germline gives CDR1 MDHEN, CDR2 SYDVKM.